Listed here are 24 T cell receptor beta chains from one sample, sequenced in a study of blood T cell repertoires in COVID-19. Sequencing used immunoSEQ multiplex PCR; TCRdb keeps in-frame clones, though not all of them. The sample lists about 160,000 clones, around 80% occurring once. The sequenced sample was PBMCs or T cells enriched from blood (not recorded which). These receptors were obtained from a man in his fifties or sixties who had recovered from COVID-19.

The CDR3 spells CASSIPQGTEAFF. The CDR3 DNA is TGTGCCAGTAGTATCCCTCAGGGCACTGAAGCTTTCTTT. The gene calls are TRBV19 and TRBJ1-1; the D gene is possibly TRBD1 (5 bases). The CDR3 contains 13 residues. Trimming took 3 bases from V and 4 from J, leaving 9 bases between them. CDR1 and CDR2 from the germline V gene are LNHDA and SQIVND (reference sequence).

The rearrangement uses TRBV5-1 and TRBJ1-3; D unclear. V lost 0 bases to trimming and J lost 0 bases, with 10 bases between them. This CDR3 has 16 residues. CDR1 SGHRS and CDR2 YFSETQ come from the germline V gene. CDR3 bases: TGCGCCAGCAGCTTGGCCGGCAGCGACTCTGGAAACACCATATATTTT. As protein: CASSLAGSDSGNTIYF.

The CDR3 DNA reads TGTGCCAGCAGCTTAGCGCGCTCTGGAAACACCATATATTTT. Translation: CASSLARSGNTIYF. V and J are TRBV7-8 and TRBJ1-3, with D hard to call. Germline V gives CDR1 SGHVS, CDR2 FQNEAQ. The ends were cut back, 0 bases at V and 0 bases at J, with 3 bases in the middle. CDR3 length: 14 amino acids.

The chain links TRBV4-2 to TRBJ1-2; D is unclear. V lost 0 bases to trimming and J lost 4 bases, with 12 bases between them. The germline gives CDR1 LGHNA, CDR2 YNFKEQ. The CDR3 runs to 15 residues. The CDR3 sequence: CASSQDFSVSYGYTF. DNA for the CDR3: TGTGCCAGCAGCCAAGATTTTTCAGTTTCCTATGGCTACACCTTC.

The chain combines TRBV27 with TRBJ2-1, with D perhaps TRBD1 (6 bases). Looked up from germline, CDR1 is MNHEY and CDR2 is SMNVEV (reference sequence). V lost 3 bases and J 7 bases, leaving 13 bases between the germline ends. The length of the CDR3 is 14 residues. CDR3 residues: CASSFEGVANEQFF. The CDR3 DNA is TGTGCCAGCAGTTTCGAGGGGGTGGCGAATGAGCAGTTCTTC.

The chain is built from TRBV10-3 and TRBJ1-2; TRBD1 is a possible D gene (5 bases). Germline lookup yields CDR1 ENHRY and CDR2 SYGVKD. There are 13 residues in the CDR3. The V end lost 7 bases, the J end lost 7 bases, and 16 bases lay between the germline ends. The CDR3 here is CAITEGRGSGYTF. In DNA, the CDR3 is TGTGCCATCACGGAAGGAAGGGGCTCTGGCTACACCTTC.

This chain joins TRBV11-3 and TRBJ2-3, with a tentative D call TRBD1 (5 bases). CDR3 length: 16 amino acids. Trimming removed 8 bases from V and 0 bases from J, with 18 bases in between. The germline V gene has CDR1 SGHNT and CDR2 YENEEA. CDR3: CASGIWGSPSTDTQYF. As DNA, the CDR3 is TGTGCCAGCGGGATTTGGGGCAGCCCGAGCACAGATACGCAGTATTTT.

The chain combines TRBV19 with TRBJ1-6, with D tentatively TRBD1 (5 bases). CDR3 length equals 15 residues. V lost 1 base and J lost 8, with 12 bases in between. Germline CDR1 LNHDA, CDR2 SQIVND (reference sequence). CDR3 sequence: CASSIGVGVDSPLHF. CDR3 DNA sequence: TGTGCCAGTAGTATAGGGGTAGGGGTGGATTCACCCCTCCACTTT.

The chain is built from TRBV14 and TRBJ2-5; TRBD2 agrees at 9 bases. The length of the CDR3 is 17 residues. Unmatched junction bases numbered 14, after V lost 4 bases and J lost 5 bases. CDR1 SGHDN and CDR2 FVKESK come from the germline V gene. The CDR3 spells CASSLPALAGRMETQYF. CDR3 DNA: TGTGCCAGCAGCCTCCCGGCCCTAGCGGGGAGGATGGAGACCCAGTACTTC.

This clone occurred many times. Written as DNA, the CDR3 is TGTGCCAGCAGTGGGACAGGGGGCGCAGATACGCAGTATTTT. Protein: CASSGTGGADTQYF. This chain links TRBV6-4 with TRBJ2-3; 11 bases align to TRBD1. This CDR3 spans 14 amino acids. V lost 4 bases to trimming and J lost 4 bases; unmatched junction nucleotides: 1. Germline V gene lookup returns CDR1 MRHNA and CDR2 SNTAGT.

This chain connects TRBV7-2 to TRBJ2-2, with D possibly being TRBD2 (5 bases). Germline CDR1 reads SGHTA; CDR2 reads FQGNSA. Trimming cost V 5 bases and J 3 bases, with 16 bases left between them. This CDR3 has 16 residues. The CDR3 sequence: CASSPGRWRDTGELFF. CDR3 bases: TGTGCCAGCAGCCCAGGCCGGTGGCGGGACACCGGGGAGCTGTTTTTT.

In DNA form, the CDR3 reads TGTGCCAGCAGCTCACTAGCGGGGCCCCACAATGAGCAGTTCTTC. This encodes CASSSLAGPHNEQFF. The V and J genes are TRBV7-2 and TRBJ2-1; 10 bases map to TRBD2. V was pared by 4 bases and J by 5 bases, with 5 bases of the junction left unmatched. Germline lookup yields CDR1 SGHTA and CDR2 FQGNSA. This CDR3 is 15 amino acids long.

The chain joins TRBV7-2 to TRBJ1-1; a possible D gene is TRBD1 (6 bases). The CDR3 runs 14 residues. Trimming removed 2 bases at V and 0 bases at J, with 7 bases between. Germline-derived CDR1 and CDR2 are SGHTA and FQGNSA. The chain's CDR3 is CASSLTGMNTEAFF. CDR3 nucleotides: TGTGCCAGCAGCTTAACAGGGATGAACACTGAAGCTTTCTTT.

The chain is built from TRBV9 and TRBJ2-5; 7 nucleotides agree with TRBD2. The CDR3 loop spans 15 amino acids. V shed 4 bases and J 5 bases; nucleotides not matched to a gene: 11. Germline V gene data show CDR1 as SGDLS and CDR2 as YYNGEE. This CDR3 reads CASSNPGQGGETQYF. In DNA, the CDR3 is TGTGCCAGCAGCAACCCCGGGCAGGGAGGGGAGACCCAGTACTTC.

The table lists this clone with a count of one. The V call is TRBV18, the J call TRBJ1-5; 7 bases are shared with TRBD1. Germline V gene data show CDR1 as KGHSH and CDR2 as LQKENI. The CDR3 length is 16 residues. J was trimmed by 2 bases and V by 4 bases; bases with no gene match: 8. In nucleotides, the CDR3 is TGTGCCAGCTCACGACAGGACAGGTTGGGCAATCAGCCCCAGCATTTT. Translating gives CASSRQDRLGNQPQHF.

This clone was counted a single time. This chain joins TRBV21-1 and TRBJ2-1; no DNA check was done on the table's D call, TRBD2. TRBV21-1 has pseudogene status. The CDR3 has 15 residues. The DNA of the CDR3 is TGTGCCAGCAGCAGACTAGCGGTGACGGGCAATGAGCAGTTCTTC. Translation gives CASSRLAVTGNEQFF.

This chain uses TRBV5-1 with TRBJ1-6; 7 bases agree with TRBD1. This CDR3 comprises 19 residues. Germline loops: CDR1 SGHRS, CDR2 YFSETQ. V lost 1 base and J lost 1; bases outside the gene matches: 11. The CDR3, as DNA: TGCGCCAGCAGCTTGTCAGGCCGACAGGGAGGTTCCTATAATTCACCCCTCCACTTT. Its translation is CASSLSGRQGGSYNSPLHF.

The chain combines TRBV7-2 with TRBJ2-3; a possible D gene is TRBD2 (5 bases). Trimming cost V 3 bases and J 1 base, with 11 bases left between them. The length of the CDR3 is 15 residues. CDR1 is SGHTA, CDR2 FQGNSA, per germline. The CDR3 region has the DNA TGTGCCAGCAGCTTGGACCTGAGGGGCACAGATACGCAGTATTTT. Translated: CASSLDLRGTDTQYF.

In nucleotides, the CDR3 is TGTGCTAGTGGTTTGTTCTTGACAGGGTACGGAGAGACCCAGTACTTC. Its protein is CASGLFLTGYGETQYF. This rearrangement joins TRBV12-5 to TRBJ2-5, with TRBD1 identical over 7 bases. Germline V CDR1 and CDR2: LGHNT, FRNRAP. The V gene end was trimmed by 2 bases and the J gene end by 4 bases; junction bases not matched to a gene: 10. This CDR3 is built from 16 residues.

The CDR3: CARSGNRGHYEKLFF. CDR3 DNA: TGTGCCAGAAGCGGCAACAGGGGGCACTATGAAAAACTGTTTTTT. The gene calls are TRBV5-3 and TRBJ1-4; 9 nucleotides agree with TRBD1. TRBV5-3 is known as an ORF, though its function is uncertain. CDR3 length: 15 residues. The J segment lost 6 bases and the V segment lost 4 bases, leaving 7 bases of the junction unmatched.

This chain links TRBV5-1 with TRBJ1-2; no clear D. V dropped 5 bases and J dropped 7 bases, with 12 bases sitting between them. The CDR3 is 12 residues long. Germline loops: CDR1 SGHRS, CDR2 YFSETQ. CDR3 nucleotide sequence: TGCGCCAGCAGTGTTCCAGGATTTGGCTACACCTTC. It translates to CASSVPGFGYTF. Drawing the rest from reference TRBV5-1 and TRBJ1-2, the complete variable domain is KAGVTQTPRYLIKTRGQQVTLSCSPISGHRSVSWYQQTPGQGLQFLFEYFSETQRNKGNFPGRFSGRQFSNSRSEMNVSTLELGDSALYLCASSVPGFGYTFGSGTRLTVV.

The V gene is TRBV7-8, the J gene TRBJ2-2; the match to TRBD2 covers 10 bases. The CDR3 extends over 19 amino acids. From germline, CDR1 is SGHVS and CDR2 FQNEAQ. V gave up 0 bases and J gave up 2 bases; unmatched junction bases: 9. CDR3 region: CASSLASLAGRGNTGELFF. The DNA for the CDR3 is TGTGCCAGCAGCTTAGCTTCACTAGCGGGGCGGGGAAACACCGGGGAGCTGTTTTTT.

V and J are TRBV19 and TRBJ2-5; 8 positions agree with TRBD1. In germline, CDR1 is LNHDA, CDR2 SQIVND (reference sequence). This CDR3 comprises 14 residues. With 6 bases clipped from V and 5 bases from J, the junction kept 8 bases outside the gene matches. Here the CDR3 DNA reads TGTGCCAGTAGGTCAGGGGGCGTTGGGGAGACCCAGTACTTC. Protein product: CASRSGGVGETQYF.

This chain links TRBV5-5 with TRBJ1-6; 9 bases align to TRBD1. CDR1 is SGHKS and CDR2 is YYEKEE in the germline V gene (reference sequence). Trimming took 2 bases from V and 10 from J; bases not matched to a gene: 13. The CDR3 totals 17 residues. The CDR3 loop is CASSFQSPGQGASPLHF. CDR3 nucleotide sequence: TGTGCCAGCAGCTTCCAATCACCGGGACAGGGTGCGTCACCCCTCCACTTT.